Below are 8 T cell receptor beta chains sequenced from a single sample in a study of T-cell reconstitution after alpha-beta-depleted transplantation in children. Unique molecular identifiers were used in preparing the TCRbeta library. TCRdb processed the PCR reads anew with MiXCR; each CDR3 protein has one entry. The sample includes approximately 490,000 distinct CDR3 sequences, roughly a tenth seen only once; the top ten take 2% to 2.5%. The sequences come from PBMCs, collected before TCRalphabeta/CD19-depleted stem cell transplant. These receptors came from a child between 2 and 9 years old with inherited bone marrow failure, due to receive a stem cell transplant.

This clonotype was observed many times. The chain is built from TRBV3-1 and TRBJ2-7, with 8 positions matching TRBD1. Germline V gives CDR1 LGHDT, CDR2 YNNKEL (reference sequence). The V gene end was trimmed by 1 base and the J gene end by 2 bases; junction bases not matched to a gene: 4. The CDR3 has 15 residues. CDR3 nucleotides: TGTGCCAGCAGCCAAGGTTGGACAGGGACCTACGAGCAGTACTTC. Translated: CASSQGWTGTYEQYF.

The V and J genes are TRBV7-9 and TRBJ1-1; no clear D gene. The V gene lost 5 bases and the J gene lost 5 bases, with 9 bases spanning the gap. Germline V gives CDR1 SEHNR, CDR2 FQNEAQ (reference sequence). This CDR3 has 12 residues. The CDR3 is CASSQTRTEAFF. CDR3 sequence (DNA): TGTGCCAGCAGCCAAACACGGACTGAAGCTTTCTTT. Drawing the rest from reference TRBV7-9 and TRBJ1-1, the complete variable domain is DTGVSQNPRHKITKRGQNVTFRCDPISEHNRLYWYRQTLGQGPEFLTYFQNEAQLEKSRLLSDRFSAERPKGSFSTLEIQRTEQGDSAMYLCASSQTRTEAFFGQGTRLTVV.

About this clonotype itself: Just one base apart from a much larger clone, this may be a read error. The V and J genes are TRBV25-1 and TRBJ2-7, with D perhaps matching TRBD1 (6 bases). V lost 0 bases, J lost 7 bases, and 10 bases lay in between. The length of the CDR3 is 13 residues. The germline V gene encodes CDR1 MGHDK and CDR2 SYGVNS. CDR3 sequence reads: CASSEYAQGEQYF. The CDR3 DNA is TGTGCCAGCAGTGAATATGCGCAGGGGGAGCAGTACTTC.

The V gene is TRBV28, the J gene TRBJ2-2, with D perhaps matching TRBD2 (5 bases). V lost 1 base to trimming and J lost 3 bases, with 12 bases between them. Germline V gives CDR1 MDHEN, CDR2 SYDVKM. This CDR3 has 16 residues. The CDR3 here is CASSLSEGRDTGELFF. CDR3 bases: TGTGCCAGCAGTTTATCTGAGGGAAGGGACACCGGGGAGCTGTTTTTT.

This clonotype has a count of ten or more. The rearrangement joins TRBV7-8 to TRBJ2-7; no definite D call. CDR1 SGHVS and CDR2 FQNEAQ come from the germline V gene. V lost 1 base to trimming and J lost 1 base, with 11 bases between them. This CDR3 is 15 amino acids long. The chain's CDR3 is CASSLGRISSYEQYF. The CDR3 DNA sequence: TGTGCCAGCAGCTTAGGACGGATATCTTCCTACGAGCAGTACTTC.

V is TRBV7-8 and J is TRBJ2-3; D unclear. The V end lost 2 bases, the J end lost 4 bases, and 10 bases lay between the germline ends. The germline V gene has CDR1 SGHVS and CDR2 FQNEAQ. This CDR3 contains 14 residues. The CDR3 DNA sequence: TGTGCCAGCAGCTTAATTTTGGTCCCAGATACGCAGTATTTT. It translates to CASSLILVPDTQYF. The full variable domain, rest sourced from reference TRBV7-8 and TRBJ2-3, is GAGVSQSPRYKVAKRGQDVALRCDPISGHVSLFWYQQALGQGPEFLTYFQNEAQLDKSGLPSDRFFAERPEGSVSTLKIQRTQQEDSAVYLCASSLILVPDTQYFGPGTRLTVL.

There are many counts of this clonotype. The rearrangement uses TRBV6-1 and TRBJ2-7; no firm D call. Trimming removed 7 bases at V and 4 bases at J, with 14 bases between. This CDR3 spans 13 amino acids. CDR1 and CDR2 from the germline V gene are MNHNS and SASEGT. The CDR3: CASTTIPAYEQYF. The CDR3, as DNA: TGTGCCAGCACCACCATCCCCGCTTACGAGCAGTACTTC.

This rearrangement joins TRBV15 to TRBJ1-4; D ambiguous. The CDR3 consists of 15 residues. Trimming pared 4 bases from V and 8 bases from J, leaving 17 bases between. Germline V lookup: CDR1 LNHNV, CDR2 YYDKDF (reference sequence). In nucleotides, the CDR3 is TGTGCCACCAGCACCGGACGGGCAGTAGGCGAAAAACTGTTTTTT. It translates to CATSTGRAVGEKLFF.